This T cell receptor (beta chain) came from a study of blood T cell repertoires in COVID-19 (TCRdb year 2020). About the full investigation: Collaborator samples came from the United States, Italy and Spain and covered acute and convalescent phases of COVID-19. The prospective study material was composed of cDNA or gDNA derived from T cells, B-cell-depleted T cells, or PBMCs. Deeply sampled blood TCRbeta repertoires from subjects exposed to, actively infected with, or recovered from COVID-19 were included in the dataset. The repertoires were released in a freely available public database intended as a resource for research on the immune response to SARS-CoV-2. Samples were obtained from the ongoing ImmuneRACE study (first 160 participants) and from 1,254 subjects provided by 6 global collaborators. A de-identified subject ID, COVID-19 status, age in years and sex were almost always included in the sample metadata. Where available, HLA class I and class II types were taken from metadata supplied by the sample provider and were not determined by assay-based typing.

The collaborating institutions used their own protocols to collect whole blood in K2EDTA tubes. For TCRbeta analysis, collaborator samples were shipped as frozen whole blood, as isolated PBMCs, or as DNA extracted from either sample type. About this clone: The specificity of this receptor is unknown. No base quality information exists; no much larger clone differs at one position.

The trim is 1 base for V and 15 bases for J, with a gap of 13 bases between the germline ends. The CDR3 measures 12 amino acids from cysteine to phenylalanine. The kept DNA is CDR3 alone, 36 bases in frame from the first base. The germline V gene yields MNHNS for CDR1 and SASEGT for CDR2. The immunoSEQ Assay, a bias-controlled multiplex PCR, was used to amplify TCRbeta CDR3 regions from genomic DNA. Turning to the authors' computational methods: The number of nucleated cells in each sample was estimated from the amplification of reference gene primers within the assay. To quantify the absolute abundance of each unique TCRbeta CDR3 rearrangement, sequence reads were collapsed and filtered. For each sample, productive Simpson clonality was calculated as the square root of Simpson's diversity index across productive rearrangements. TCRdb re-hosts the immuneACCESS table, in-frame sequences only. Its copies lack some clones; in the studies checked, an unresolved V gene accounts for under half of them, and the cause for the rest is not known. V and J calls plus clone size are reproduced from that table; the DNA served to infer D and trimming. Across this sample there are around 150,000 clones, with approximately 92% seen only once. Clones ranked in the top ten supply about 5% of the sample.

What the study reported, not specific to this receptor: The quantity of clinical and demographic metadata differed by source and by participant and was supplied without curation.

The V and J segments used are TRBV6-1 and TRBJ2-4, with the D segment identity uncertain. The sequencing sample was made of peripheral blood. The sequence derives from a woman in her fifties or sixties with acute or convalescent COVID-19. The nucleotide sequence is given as TGTGCCAGCAGTGAAGATTTGAGAAACTGGTACTTC. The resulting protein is CASSEDLRNWYF.